This TCR beta chain was profiled in a study of OX40 agonist ivuxolimab in advanced cancers. On the study more broadly: The dose-escalation cohort was approximately 84% male, with a mean age of approximately 61 years, ranging about 23 to 79. Approximately 41% of patients had received prior checkpoint inhibitor therapy. Study-wide points: CD8+ T cells averaged more expanded clones than CD4+. No antigen was identified for the clonally expanded peripheral T cells.

With regard to this clone: Its antigen is not known.

The germline CDR1 and CDR2 sequences are LGHNA and YNFKEQ. V lost 4 bases, J lost 4 bases, and 13 bases stayed unmatched. The CDR3 spans 17 residues. The method was immunoSEQ multiplex PCR; TCRdb's version includes in-frame clones alone and lacks a portion of them. In the table there are roughly 100,000 clones, about 92% of which are singletons. The sequenced sample was CD4+ or CD8+ T cells sorted from blood, obtained in a trial of the OX40 agonist ivuxolimab. The chain links TRBV4-2 to TRBJ2-7; TRBD1 matches 10 bases. This receptor was obtained from an adult with an advanced solid tumor such as melanoma, head and neck, liver or kidney cancer. DNA for the CDR3: TGTGCCAGCAGCCTAAAGGACGGGACAGGGGTTTGGTACGAGCAGTACTTC. Translating it yields CASSLKDGTGVWYEQYF.